This paragraph reports one T cell receptor beta chain. What it recognizes is unknown. TCRdb's table, derived via immunoSEQ multiplex PCR, lists solely in-frame clones and lacks some. Among tens of thousands of clones listed, about 80% were seen once. Specified time point: blood 2 weeks post-SBRT. Treatment noted: 15 Gy SBRT to primary tumor, nephrectomy 4 weeks later. Radiation-treated patients gave blood at baseline, week 2 and week 4. This entry is derived from a study of radiation and T cells in renal cell carcinoma. Findings and caveats of the study: In blood, top tumor clones expanded by 2 weeks, shrinking by 4.

This CDR3 region has 14 residues. Germline values: CDR1 ENHRY, CDR2 SYGVKD. The V gene lost 3 bases and the J gene lost 7 bases, with 12 bases spanning the gap. Sample: blood, taken from a patient whose treatment included radiotherapy and nephrectomy. This chain links TRBV10-3 with TRBJ1-4; perhaps TRBD1 as D (6 bases). The clonotype comes from a man aged 60-69 years with renal cell carcinoma. In DNA, the CDR3 is TGTGCCATCAGTGACGGGGGCGACGGTGAAAAACTGTTTTTT. It codes for CAISDGGDGEKLFF.